What follows are 20 T cell receptor beta chains derived from one specimen sequenced in a study of blood T cells in healthy people across ages. Through a sample-barcoded 5' primer and a J-beta primer mix, a second PCR was run for roughly 6 to 12 cycles. Each CDR3 protein gets one entry after TCRdb re-called the 5' RACE reads with MiXCR. The sample lists around 1.1 million distinct CDR3 sequences; 35% to 40% were seen once. The specimen sequenced was blood. All receptors come from a man between 18 and 29 years old in good health.

The chain recombines TRBV12-3 or TRBV12-4 with TRBJ2-1; D possibly uses TRBD1 or TRBD2 (5 bases each). The CDR3 covers 14 residues. The V end lost 3 bases, the J end lost 7 bases, and 13 bases lay between the germline ends. This CDR3 is CASSFGRGRNEQFF. The CDR3 DNA reads as TGTGCCAGCAGTTTTGGACGGGGCCGAAATGAGCAGTTCTTC.

A few counts support this clonotype. The gene calls are TRBV28 and TRBJ2-1; possible D gene TRBD1, 6 bases. CDR1 and CDR2 from the germline V gene are MDHEN and SYDVKM. The V end was cut by 5 bases, the J end by 12 bases, with 14 bases between. The CDR3 runs 12 residues. The chain's CDR3 is CASSPRTVRQFF. The CDR3 DNA follows: TGTGCCAGCAGTCCGAGGACAGTTAGGCAGTTCTTC.

The chain has TRBV2 and TRBJ2-5; the D gene is possibly TRBD2 (5 bases). Deletions cut 7 bases from V and 1 base from J, with 16 bases between. The CDR3 is made up of 15 amino acids. Per germline, CDR1 SNHLY and CDR2 FYNNEI. The CDR3 sequence: CASTIRRASQETQYF. The CDR3 DNA reads as TGTGCCAGCACCATACGGCGGGCCAGCCAAGAGACCCAGTACTTC.

This clonotype was detected many times. The rearrangement links TRBV5-1 to TRBJ2-1; D uncertain. CDR3 length: 15 amino acids. Between the trimmed V and J ends, which lost 2 bases and 2 bases, there was a span of 11 bases. CDR1 SGHRS and CDR2 YFSETQ come from the germline V gene. CDR3 bases: TGCGCCAGCAGCTTTACCCAGGTAGCCTACAATGAGCAGTTCTTC. Encoded protein: CASSFTQVAYNEQFF.

The CDR3: CSAARLANEQFF. The CDR3 region has the DNA TGCAGTGCTGCACGACTAGCCAATGAGCAGTTCTTC. The genes are TRBV20-1 and TRBJ2-1, with 7 bases fitting TRBD2. This CDR3 comprises 12 residues. Germline V gene data show CDR1 as DFQATT and CDR2 as SNEGSKA (reference sequence). With 5 bases clipped from V and 6 bases from J, the junction kept 4 bases outside the gene matches.

The V and J genes are TRBV20-1 and TRBJ2-7, with D possibly TRBD1 on 7 matching bases. V lost 3 bases and J 6 bases, leaving 15 bases between the germline ends. The CDR3 length is 13 residues. The V gene's germline CDR1 is DFQATT and CDR2 SNEGSKA (reference sequence). In nucleotides, the CDR3 is TGCAGTGCTAGCACGGCAGGGGGGCTCGAGCAGTACTTC. It encodes CSASTAGGLEQYF.

The chain is built from TRBV4-1 and TRBJ1-2; D is uncertain. Germline V gene sequence: CDR1 MGHRA, CDR2 YSYEKL. CDR3 length equals 13 residues. Deletions cut 8 bases from V and 5 bases from J, with 15 bases between. The CDR3 DNA reads TGCGCCAGCGGCCCGACTGCGCAATATGGCTACACCTTC. Protein sequence: CASGPTAQYGYTF.

This clonotype turned up a few times. J is TRBJ2-3 and V is TRBV20-1; D might be TRBD2 (5 bases). The CDR3 runs 11 residues. V lost 7 bases, J lost 4 bases, and 9 bases lay in between. The germline CDR1 and CDR2 sequences are DFQATT and SNEGSKA (reference sequence). The CDR3 loop reads CSGASSDTQYF. As DNA, the CDR3 is TGCAGTGGGGCTAGCTCAGATACGCAGTATTTT.

In this sample, this clonotype turned up many times. The V and J genes are TRBV20-1 and TRBJ2-5; possible D gene TRBD1, 6 bases. The last part of the DNA fits TRBJ2-7 better; the J call may be wrong. The germline gives CDR1 DFQATT, CDR2 SNEGSKA (reference sequence). This CDR3 has 15 residues. The CDR3 here is CSAPRRRKGDYEQYF. The CDR3, as DNA: TGCAGTGCTCCCCGGCGGCGAAAGGGGGATTACGAGCAGTACTTC.

This chain joins TRBV20-1 and TRBJ2-5, with unresolved D. Between the trimmed V and J ends, which lost 3 bases and 1 base, there was a span of 9 bases. The CDR3 contains 13 residues. CDR1 DFQATT and CDR2 SNEGSKA come from the germline V gene (reference sequence). CDR3 bases: TGCAGTGCTAGCTTTCGGATCCAAGAGACCCAGTACTTC. This sequence encodes CSASFRIQETQYF.

This clonotype occurred a few times. The chain's CDR3 is CASSERSRGIPLHF. CDR3 nucleotide sequence: TGTGCCAGCAGTGAAAGGTCGCGTGGGATCCCCCTCCACTTT. The chain has TRBV2 and TRBJ1-6; D unclear. This CDR3 contains 14 residues. Trimming removed 2 bases from V and 13 bases from J, with 15 bases in between. Germline V lookup: CDR1 SNHLY, CDR2 FYNNEI. Full variable domain (remainder filled in from reference TRBV2 and TRBJ1-6): EPEVTQTPSHQVTQMGQEVILRCVPISNHLYFYWYRQILGQKVEFLVSFYNNEISEKSEIFDDQFSVERPDGSNFTLKIRSTKLEDSAMYFCASSERSRGIPLHFGNGTRLTVT.

This clonotype turned up a few times. The chain recombines TRBV6-2 or TRBV6-3 with TRBJ2-5; 8 nucleotides align to TRBD1. The V segment lost 7 bases and the J segment 5 bases; nucleotides outside the gene matches: 3. This CDR3 is 12 amino acids long. Germline V gene lookup returns CDR1 MNHEY and CDR2 SVGEGT. CDR3 residues: CASIGQGETQYF. The CDR3, as DNA: TGTGCCAGCATTGGACAGGGCGAGACCCAGTACTTC.

Note on this clonotype: The junction differs from germline at one of its ends, possibly a read error. V is TRBV5-6 and J is TRBJ1-2; 7 nucleotides line up with TRBD1. CDR1 and CDR2 from the germline V gene are SGHDT and YYEEEE. CDR3 length: 13 residues. The CDR3 is CVSSLRQGRGYTF. The CDR3 DNA reads as TGTGTCAGCAGCTTACGACAGGGCCGAGGCTACACCTTC.

The chain employs TRBV7-9 and TRBJ2-1; the D call may be TRBD1 or TRBD2 (5 bases each). Trimming removed 4 bases at V and 13 bases at J, with 14 bases between. Per germline, CDR1 SEHNR and CDR2 FQNEAQ (reference sequence). This CDR3 has 12 residues. The CDR3 protein is CASSSLEGTQFF. The CDR3 nucleotides read TGTGCCAGCAGCTCCTTAGAAGGGACCCAGTTCTTC.

The genes are TRBV12-3 or TRBV12-4 and TRBJ2-1, with D unclear. With the DNA end fitting TRBJ2-7 better, the J assignment may be wrong. This CDR3 comprises 15 residues. CDR3 in DNA: TGTGCCAGCAGGGCGCCGGTTACGTCCTACAATGAGCAGTACTTC. This sequence encodes CASRAPVTSYNEQYF.

This clonotype has more than one count but fewer than ten. The chain links TRBV10-3 to TRBJ2-1; D ambiguous. The CDR3 totals 13 residues. V shed 6 bases and J shed 5 bases, with 11 bases lying between them. Germline loops: CDR1 ENHRY, CDR2 SYGVKD. Here the CDR3 reads CAIRDADNNEQFF. CDR3 DNA sequence: TGTGCCATCAGGGACGCGGATAACAATGAGCAGTTCTTC.

This clonotype was observed a handful of times. The CDR3 DNA sequence: TGTGCCAGCAGGATTTCAGACTATGGCTACACCTTC. Its translation: CASRISDYGYTF. The chain recombines TRBV6-5 with TRBJ1-2; D is undetermined. The V and J ends lost 6 bases and 3 bases respectively, with 8 bases between them. The CDR3 length is 12 residues. Germline V CDR1 and CDR2: MNHEY, SVGAGI.

This clonotype was picked up one time. This rearrangement joins TRBV7-9 to TRBJ2-4; TRBD1 might be the D (5 bases). The DNA end lines up better with TRBJ2-7; the J call may be wrong. The germline CDR1 and CDR2 sequences are SEHNR and FQNEAQ (reference sequence). The CDR3 runs to 16 residues. The CDR3, as DNA: TGTGCCAGCAGCCCAAAGCCGGAACAGGACCTCTACGAGCAGTACTTC. Translation gives CASSPKPEQDLYEQYF.

The chain couples TRBV20-1 to TRBJ2-5, with 8 bases fitting TRBD1. Germline assignment: CDR1 DFQATT and CDR2 SNEGSKA (reference sequence). V shed 0 bases, J shed 4 bases, and the junction held 7 bases outside the gene matches. CDR3 length: 15 amino acids. In DNA form, the CDR3 reads TGCAGTGCTAGAGACCGAGGACAGGGCCTAGAGACCCAGTACTTC. It codes for CSARDRGQGLETQYF.

This clonotype was counted only a few times. V and J are TRBV29-1 and TRBJ2-5, with TRBD2 identical over 7 bases. The J call is in doubt because the DNA end fits TRBJ2-7 better. This CDR3 has 14 amino acids. Germline V CDR1 and CDR2: SQVTM, ANQGSEA. This CDR3 reads CSVAAGPVRLEQYF. CDR3 nucleotides: TGCAGCGTCGCAGCGGGGCCCGTTCGTCTCGAGCAGTACTTC.